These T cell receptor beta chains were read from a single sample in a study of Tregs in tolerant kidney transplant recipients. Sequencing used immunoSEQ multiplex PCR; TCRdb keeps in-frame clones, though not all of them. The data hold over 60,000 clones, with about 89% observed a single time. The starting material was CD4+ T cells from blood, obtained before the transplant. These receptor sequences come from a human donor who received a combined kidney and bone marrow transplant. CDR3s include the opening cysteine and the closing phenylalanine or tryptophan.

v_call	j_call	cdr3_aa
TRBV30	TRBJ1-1	CALGALNTEAFF
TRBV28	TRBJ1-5	CASTPERGNQPQHF
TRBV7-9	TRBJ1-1	CASSLVLNTEAFF
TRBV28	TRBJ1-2	CASSPPGQGVYGYTF
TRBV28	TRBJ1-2	CASSLVRGLGYTF
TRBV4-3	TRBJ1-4	CASSQRGGGLEKLFF
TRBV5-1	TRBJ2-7	CASSFTLAGTYEQYF
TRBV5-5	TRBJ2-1	CASSSTGLVYNEQFF
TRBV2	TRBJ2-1	CASKDSSGDYNEQFF
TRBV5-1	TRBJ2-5	CASSLDGGIGGETQYF
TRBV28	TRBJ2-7	CASSFPTIAGATYEQYF
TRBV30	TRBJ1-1	CAWSPRRGQGGTEAFF
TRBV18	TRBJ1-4	CASSQGLGSEKLFF
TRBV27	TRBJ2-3	CASSPTTIHTQYF
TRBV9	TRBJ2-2	CASSVARAGELFF
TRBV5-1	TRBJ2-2	CASSLGTGTGELFF
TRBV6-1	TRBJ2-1	CASSSGTSRHEQFF
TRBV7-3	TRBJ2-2	CASSLDGSATGELFF
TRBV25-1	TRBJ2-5	CASSEMGAKGETQYF
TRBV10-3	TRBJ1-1	CAISAGTGGKTEAFF
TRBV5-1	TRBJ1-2	CASSLASDNGYGYTF
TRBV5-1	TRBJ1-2	CASSLESDRTYGYTF
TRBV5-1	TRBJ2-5	CASSGGGSGETQYF
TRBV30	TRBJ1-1	CAWSVRQATEAFF
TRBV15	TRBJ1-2	CATSRDSGGYTF
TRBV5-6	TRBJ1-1	CASSFPGQGAEAFF
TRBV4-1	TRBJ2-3	CASSQGGGGPYGNTQYF
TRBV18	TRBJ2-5	CASSSRGETQYF
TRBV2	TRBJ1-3	CASSVSGISGNTIYF
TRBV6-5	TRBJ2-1	CASSPSGGLRNEQFF
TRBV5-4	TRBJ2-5	CASSRTSGSHETQYF
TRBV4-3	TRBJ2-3	CASSTQSGSTDTQYF
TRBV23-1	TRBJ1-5	CASSGQLNQPQHF
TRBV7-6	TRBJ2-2	CASSRSGLAGTELFF
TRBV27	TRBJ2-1	CASKRGQGSGALRNEQFF
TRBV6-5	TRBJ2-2	CASRNFPPSSGELFF
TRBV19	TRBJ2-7	CASSQQGYEQYF
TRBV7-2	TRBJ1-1	CASSSRVINTEAFF
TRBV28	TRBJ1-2	CASSFIGVGYTF
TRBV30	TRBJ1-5	CAWSPPQLVSNQPQHF
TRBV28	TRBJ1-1	CASSTGGLSDTEAFF
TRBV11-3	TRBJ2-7	CASSLGADAGGYEQYF
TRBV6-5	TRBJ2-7	CASRPGLARYEQYF
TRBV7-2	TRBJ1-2	CASSLDGTGNYGYTF
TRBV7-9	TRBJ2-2	CASVLGALGGPGELFF
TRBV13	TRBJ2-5	CASSLAGETQYF
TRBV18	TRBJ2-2	CASSPTTGLAGETGELFF
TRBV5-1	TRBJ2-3	CASSLGGDAQYF
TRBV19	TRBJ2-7	CASSVDNMPGYEQYF
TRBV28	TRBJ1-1	CASSFGGVEAFF
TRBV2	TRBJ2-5	CASSDVGFVRSETQYF
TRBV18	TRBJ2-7	CASSPLVYEQYF
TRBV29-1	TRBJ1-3	CSVKLHSGNTIYF
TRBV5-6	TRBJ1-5	CASSLAISGQPQHF
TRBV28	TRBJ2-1	CASSLGQGSNNEQFF
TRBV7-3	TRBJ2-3	CASSSQAGEADTQYF
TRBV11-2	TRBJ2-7	CASSLDGPNGQRYYEQYF
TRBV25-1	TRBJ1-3	CASTSRSAGNTIYF
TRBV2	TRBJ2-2	CASQVSGRGEELFF